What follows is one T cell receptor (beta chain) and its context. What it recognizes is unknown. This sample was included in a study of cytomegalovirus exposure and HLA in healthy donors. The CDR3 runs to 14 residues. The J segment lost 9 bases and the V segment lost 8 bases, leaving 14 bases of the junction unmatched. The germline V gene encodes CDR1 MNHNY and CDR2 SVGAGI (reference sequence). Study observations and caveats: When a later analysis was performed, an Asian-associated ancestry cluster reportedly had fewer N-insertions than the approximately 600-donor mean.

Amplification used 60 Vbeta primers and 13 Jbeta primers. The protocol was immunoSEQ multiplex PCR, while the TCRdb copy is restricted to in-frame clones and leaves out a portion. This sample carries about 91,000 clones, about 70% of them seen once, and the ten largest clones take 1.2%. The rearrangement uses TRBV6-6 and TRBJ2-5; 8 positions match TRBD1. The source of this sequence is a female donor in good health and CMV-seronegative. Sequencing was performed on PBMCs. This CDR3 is CASAEAGGIEAQYF. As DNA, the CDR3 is TGTGCCAGCGCGGAGGCAGGGGGCATTGAGGCCCAGTACTTC.